Listed here are 14 T cell receptor beta chains from one sample, sequenced in a study of response to subunit inactivated influenza vaccine. TCRdb processed the RT-PCR reads anew with MiXCR; each CDR3 protein has one entry. In the table there are more than 450,000 distinct CDR3 sequences, about 10% of which are singletons. The sequencing here drew on PBMCs from blood, taken on the day of vaccination. The receptor set was obtained from a man between 45 and 60 years old who received an inactivated influenza vaccine.

This clonotype has just a few counts. V and J are TRBV25-1 and TRBJ2-5, with TRBD1 as a possible D gene (6 bases). The CDR3 loop spans 15 amino acids. Germline V gene sequence: CDR1 MGHDK, CDR2 SYGVNS. V lost 4 bases and J lost 3, with 15 bases in between. The CDR3 nucleotides are TGTGCCAGCAGTGCCAATACAGGGCCTGAAGAGACCCAGTACTTC. Encoded protein: CASSANTGPEETQYF.

The chain carries TRBV6-2 or TRBV6-3 and TRBJ1-2; TRBD1 matches 8 bases. CDR3 length: 16 residues. V lost 2 bases to trimming and J lost 3 bases; unmatched junction nucleotides: 8. Germline CDR1 MNHEY, CDR2 SVGEGT. The CDR3 nucleotides are TGTGCCAGCAGTTACAACCGGGACAGGCGATACTATGGCTACACCTTC. Residues: CASSYNRDRRYYGYTF.

There are a few counts of this clonotype. The chain recombines TRBV15 with TRBJ1-1; 8 nucleotides line up with TRBD1. Per germline, CDR1 LNHNV and CDR2 YYDKDF (reference sequence). With 3 bases clipped from V and 5 bases from J, the junction kept 11 bases outside the gene matches. This CDR3 has 16 residues. CDR3 in DNA: TGTGCCACCAGCAGGGGAGACCTCAGGGGGCGGACTGAAGCTTTCTTT. Protein sequence: CATSRGDLRGRTEAFF. The variable domain in full, completed from reference TRBV15 and TRBJ1-1, reads DAMVIQNPRYQVTQFGKPVTLSCSQTLNHNVMYWYQQKSSQAPKLLFHYYDKDFNNEADTPDNFQSRRPNTSFCFLDIRSPGLGDTAMYLCATSRGDLRGRTEAFFGQGTRLTVV.

The gene calls are TRBV29-1 and TRBJ2-3; D is perhaps TRBD2 (5 bases). This CDR3 spans 13 amino acids. Germline CDR1 and CDR2: SQVTM and ANQGSEA. The germline V and J ends were trimmed by 3 bases and 1 base, with 8 bases remaining between them. This CDR3 is CSVERVRTDTQYF. The CDR3 DNA sequence: TGCAGCGTTGAGAGGGTTCGCACAGATACGCAGTATTTT.

This clonotype appeared many times. The chain joins TRBV12-3 or TRBV12-4 to TRBJ2-1; the D gene is possibly TRBD2 (5 bases). The V end lost 6 bases, the J end lost 2 bases, and 8 bases lay between the germline ends. This CDR3 contains 13 residues. This CDR3 reads CASRFGAYNEQFF. The CDR3 coding sequence is TGTGCCAGCAGATTCGGGGCCTACAATGAGCAGTTCTTC.

This clonotype was seen only a few times. The rearrangement links TRBV4-2 to TRBJ1-1; 8 nucleotides agree with TRBD1. The CDR3 loop spans 15 amino acids. The germline CDR1 and CDR2 sequences are LGHNA and YNFKEQ. V lost 1 base to trimming and J lost 6 bases; unmatched junction nucleotides: 7. The DNA of the CDR3 is TGTGCCAGCAGCCAAGCAACAGGGGGTATCTCTGAAGCTTTCTTT. Amino acid sequence: CASSQATGGISEAFF.

At least ten counts were recorded for this clonotype. The V call is TRBV18, the J call TRBJ2-4, with D hard to call. Germline V CDR1 and CDR2: KGHSH, LQKENI. V gave up 3 bases and J gave up 1 base, with 13 bases separating them. The length of the CDR3 is 16 residues. This CDR3 reads CASSPWEGYAKNIQYF. CDR3 bases: TGTGCCAGCTCACCCTGGGAAGGGTATGCCAAAAACATTCAGTACTTC.

This clonotype was seen at least ten times. This chain links TRBV3-1 with TRBJ2-1, with D tentatively TRBD1 (5 bases). V was pared by 6 bases and J by 6 bases, with 9 bases between. The CDR3 has 12 amino acids. In germline, CDR1 is LGHDT, CDR2 YNNKEL (reference sequence). CDR3 DNA: TGTGCCAGCAGTTGGGGCGGCAATGAGCAGTTCTTC. It yields the protein CASSWGGNEQFF.

The table lists this clonotype with a few counts. The chain employs TRBV29-1 and TRBJ1-2; a possible D gene is TRBD1 (5 bases). The length of the CDR3 is 13 residues. Trimming left V 3 bases short and J 7 bases short, with 15 bases between. CDR1 is SQVTM and CDR2 is ANQGSEA in the germline V gene. The chain's CDR3 is CSVDIRQGGGYTF. The CDR3, as DNA: TGCAGCGTTGATATCCGCCAGGGTGGTGGCTACACCTTC. Combining the CDR3 with reference TRBV29-1 and TRBJ1-2 gives the whole variable domain SAVISQKPSRDICQRGTSLTIQCQVDSQVTMMFWYRQQPGQSLTLIATANQGSEATYESGFVIDKFPISRPNLTFSTLTVSNMSPEDSSIYLCSVDIRQGGGYTFGSGTRLTVV.

A few counts support this clonotype. This rearrangement joins TRBV29-1 to TRBJ2-7, with D perhaps matching TRBD1 or TRBD2 (5 bases each). This CDR3 spans 15 amino acids. Germline loops: CDR1 SQVTM, CDR2 ANQGSEA. V was pared by 6 bases and J by 2 bases, with 20 bases between. CDR3 DNA: TGCAGCGTAGCCGGGACCTCAGCCAAACCCTACGAGCAGTACTTC. Amino acids: CSVAGTSAKPYEQYF.

The chain employs TRBV20-1 and TRBJ2-4; tentatively, D is TRBD1 or TRBD2 (5 bases each). V was shortened by 6 bases and J by 0 bases, with 9 bases between the two germline ends. CDR1 is DFQATT, CDR2 SNEGSKA, per germline (reference sequence). The length of the CDR3 is 13 residues. CDR3 region: CSAGDLAKNIQYF. The DNA of the CDR3 is TGCAGTGCGGGGGACCTAGCCAAAAACATTCAGTACTTC.

The table lists this clonotype with a few counts. V is TRBV30 and J is TRBJ1-4; 7 positions match TRBD1. J lost 7 bases, V lost 5 bases, and 10 bases had no gene match. This CDR3 has 14 amino acids. Germline CDR1 reads GTSNPN; CDR2 reads SVGIG (reference sequence). CDR3 DNA: TGTGCCTGGGGTCCCGGACAGGCAATTGAAAAACTGTTTTTT. As protein: CAWGPGQAIEKLFF.

Only a few counts were recorded for this clonotype. The genes are TRBV27 and TRBJ2-2; D possibly matches TRBD1 or TRBD2 (5 bases each). The germline V and J ends were trimmed by 7 bases and 6 bases, with 15 bases remaining between them. This CDR3 has 14 residues. The germline gives CDR1 MNHEY, CDR2 SMNVEV (reference sequence). This CDR3 reads CASTRDGRPGELFF. In DNA, the CDR3 is TGTGCCAGCACCCGGGACGGGCGTCCCGGGGAGCTGTTTTTT.

This clonotype was picked up a small number of times. The J gene is TRBJ2-1, the V gene TRBV7-8; the D gene is possibly TRBD1 (5 bases). The germline V and J ends were trimmed by 1 base and 6 bases, with 13 bases remaining between them. The CDR3 is 15 amino acids. CDR1 and CDR2 from the germline V gene are SGHVS and FQNEAQ. The CDR3 spells CASSLGSTAGNEQFF. CDR3 DNA: TGTGCCAGCAGCTTAGGGTCGACAGCAGGCAATGAGCAGTTCTTC.